A selection of T cell receptor beta chains follows, all from one sample in a study of cytomegalovirus exposure and HLA in healthy donors. TCRdb's copy holds only in-frame clones and misses some; the assay was immunoSEQ multiplex PCR. This table has tens of thousands of clones, 89% appearing once. Input material: PBMCs. These receptor sequences come from a woman aged 18-30 years in good health and CMV-seronegative. The CDR3 runs from the conserved cysteine through the conserved F or W. The D gene is left open where the match is weak. Rows may omit the clone size; those that give it use once, few, many or a size class.

j_call d_call clone_size v_call cdr3_nt cdr3_aa
TRBJ2-3 TRBD2 - TRBV7-9 TGTGCCAGCAGCTTAGCCCTAGCGGGAGTAGGAGATACGCAGTATTTT CASSLALAGVGDTQYF
TRBJ2-1 - - TRBV7-2 TGTGCCAGCAGCTTAGTATACAATGAGCAGTTCTTC CASSLVYNEQFF
TRBJ2-7 - - TRBV5-1 TGCGCCAGCCAAGAAAGTCTGGCCCAACAGAGCGAGCAGTACTTC CASQESLAQQSEQYF
TRBJ1-6 TRBD1 few TRBV11-1 TGTGCCAGCAGCCTAACCTGGGACAGGGGTAATTCACCCCTCCACTTT CASSLTWDRGNSPLHF
TRBJ2-5 - - TRBV5-1 TGCGCCAGCAGCGGGGGGACCGCGGGGATGGGGACCCAGTACTTC CASSGGTAGMGTQYF
TRBJ1-5 TRBD1 - TRBV30 TGTGCCTGGAGGGGACAGGGGAGTCAGCCCCAGCATTTT CAWRGQGSQPQHF
TRBJ2-3 - - TRBV6-6 TGTGCCAGCAGTTACGGGACAATCACAGATACGCAGTATTTT CASSYGTITDTQYF
TRBJ2-2 - - TRBV27 TGTGCCAGCTACAGGTCGGGTGGGGCCGGGGAGCTGTTTTTT CASYRSGGAGELFF
TRBJ2-7 TRBD1 - TRBV7-2 TGTGCCAGCAGCCAAAGACAGGGGGCCTACGAGCAGTACTTC CASSQRQGAYEQYF
TRBJ2-3 TRBD1 - TRBV14 TGTGCCAGCAGCCAATGGGGGCTCGGACAGGGGGCTGCAGATACGCAGTATTTT CASSQWGLGQGAADTQYF
TRBJ2-7 TRBD1 - TRBV11-2 TGTGCCAGCAGCTTAGTTGACAGGGGTTTCTACGAGCAGTACTTC CASSLVDRGFYEQYF
TRBJ2-5 - once TRBV7-9 TGTGCCAGCAGCTTAGGTGCCACTGGACATTGGGAGACCCAGTACTTC CASSLGATGHWETQYF
TRBJ2-5 TRBD2 - TRBV7-2 TGTGCCAGCAGACCTAGCGGGGGGGAGACCCAGTACTTC CASRPSGGETQYF
TRBJ1-1 - - TRBV5-8 TGTGCCAGCAGCTTTGGACACTTGAACACTGAAGCTTTCTTT CASSFGHLNTEAFF
TRBJ1-2 - - TRBV6-6 TGTGCCAGCAGAAGAGACAGGCTCTATGGCTACACCTTC CASRRDRLYGYTF
TRBJ2-7 - - TRBV6-4 TGTGCCAGCAGTGACTCGAGGACCCCGGGAGCCAGATACGAGCAGTACTTC CASSDSRTPGARYEQYF
TRBJ2-5 TRBD2 few TRBV4-2 TGTGCCAGCAGCCAAGAGCGGGGGGGCCAAGAGACCCAGTACTTC CASSQERGGQETQYF
TRBJ1-1 - - TRBV7-9 TGTGCCAGCAGCTTAGCGCGCGGAGCTAACACTGAAGCTTTCTTT CASSLARGANTEAFF
TRBJ2-3 TRBD1 - TRBV7-9 TGTGCCAGCAGTCCTACCGGGACAGGGCATCCAGATACGCAGTATTTT CASSPTGTGHPDTQYF
TRBJ1-1 TRBD1 - TRBV5-4 TGTGCCAGCAGCAAGACAGGGCCGAGGACTGAAGCTTTCTTT CASSKTGPRTEAFF
TRBJ2-1 - - TRBV4-2 TGTGCCAGCAGCCAAGTCGTCGGTGAGCAGTTCTTC CASSQVVGEQFF
TRBJ1-3 - - TRBV30 TGTGCCTGGATGACAGGAGAACGAGGAAACACCATATATTTT CAWMTGERGNTIYF
TRBJ2-7 - - TRBV28 TGTGCCAGCAGTTTTTCTCCAGGGAAATACGAGCAGTACTTC CASSFSPGKYEQYF
TRBJ2-5 - - TRBV6-1 TGTGCCAGCAGTGGAACGGGGGAGACCCAGTACTTC CASSGTGETQYF
TRBJ2-7 - - TRBV5-4 TGTGCCAGCAGCCGCTCCAGCAACGCGGGCGAGCAGTACTTC CASSRSSNAGEQYF
TRBJ1-2 - - TRBV27 TGTGCCAGCAGTTTAAAGTCTGGCGGATACAACTATGGCTACACCTTC CASSLKSGGYNYGYTF
TRBJ2-1 - - TRBV7-2 TGTGCCAGCAGCCCTCTAGGCGGAGGTAGTTACAATGAGCAGTTCTTC CASSPLGGGSYNEQFF
TRBJ1-2 - - TRBV6-1 TGTGCCAGCAGTGATCCGACAGGACCTAACTATGGCTACACCTTC CASSDPTGPNYGYTF
TRBJ1-2 TRBD1 - TRBV27 TGTGCCAGCAGTCTCCACTCTCCGGGACAGGGGAATAACTATGGCTACACCTTC CASSLHSPGQGNNYGYTF
TRBJ2-7 - - TRBV6-5 TGTGCCAGCAACTGGGGCTCGGCCTCCTACGAGCAGTACTTC CASNWGSASYEQYF
TRBJ2-1 TRBD1 once TRBV6-5 TGTGCCAGCAGTTACCCGGGACAGGGGCACAATGAGCAGTTCTTC CASSYPGQGHNEQFF
TRBJ2-1 - - TRBV11-3 TGTGCCAGCAGCCCCTCCCCTATGTTCAATGAGCAGTTCTTC CASSPSPMFNEQFF
TRBJ1-2 - - TRBV5-4 TGTGCCAGCAGCCCACAGGGCTCCTATGGCTACACCTTC CASSPQGSYGYTF
TRBJ1-1 - - TRBV7-2 TGTGCCAGCAGCTTAGTCCGGAGAGATGAAGCTTTCTTT CASSLVRRDEAFF
TRBJ2-6 - - TRBV23-1 TGCGCCCGCACGGGCGCCCGAGTAGGCGGGAATGGGGCCAACGTCCTGACTTTC CARTGARVGGNGANVLTF
TRBJ2-3 TRBD1 - TRBV5-1 TGCGCCAGCAGCACCCAGGGGGCTAAGGACGCAGATACGCAGTATTTT CASSTQGAKDADTQYF
TRBJ2-1 TRBD2 - TRBV7-8 TGTGCCAGCAGCTTCGGTCCGGGACTAGACTACAATGAGCAGTTCTTC CASSFGPGLDYNEQFF